The table lists the clone carrying this T cell receptor beta chain with a few counts. The run depth of the assay was deep. Sorted-subset replicate PCR reactions were performed with approximately 200 ng DNA, corresponding to roughly 27,000 T cell genomes. Sequenced by immunoSEQ multiplex PCR; TCRdb stores in-frame clones only, minus some. This sample has over a million clones, with about 84% found just once. Recent acute infections and vaccinations were absent in the healthy HIV-negative adult donors. This entry is derived from a study of shared clonotypes between healthy human individuals. This CDR3 is 16 amino acids long. The germline V and J ends were trimmed by 3 bases and 3 bases, with 16 bases remaining between them. Per germline, CDR1 SGHDT and CDR2 YYEEEE.

The clonotype was recovered from a man aged 18 to 35 in good health. Some clones in this sample may be carry-over from other donors' samples. V and J are TRBV5-6 and TRBJ2-1; D possibly matches TRBD1 or TRBD2 (5 bases each). The specimen was memory CD4+ T cells from PBMCs. Documented subset: CD45RA-negative fraction. The CDR3: CASSSQEARGYNEQFF. In DNA form, the CDR3 reads TGTGCCAGCAGCTCACAGGAGGCGAGGGGCTACAATGAGCAGTTCTTC.